This T cell receptor beta chain derives from a study of CD8+CD57+ T cells in acquired aplastic anemia. About the research overall: The study obtained an average of roughly 3 ug of DNA from sorted CD4+ and CD8+ cells. The study obtained 9.5 million to 12 million reads on average for CD4+ cells from healthy donors.

Germline V gives CDR1 MNHNS, CDR2 SASEGT. J lost 5 bases, V lost 7 bases, and 7 bases had no gene match. This CDR3 is 13 amino acids long. According to the study, genomic DNA was the template for TCR beta VDJ and CDR3 profiling. Using its own MiXCR run on the reads, TCRdb lists one record per CDR3 protein. In the table there are 400,000 to 450,000 distinct CDR3 sequences, under 80% of which are singletons. The receptor was derived from a human donor in good health, serving as a control. What was sequenced was sorted CD4+, CD8+, or CD8+CD57+ T cells (not recorded which) from PBMCs. This chain joins TRBV6-1 and TRBJ1-2, with 7 bases matching TRBD1. As DNA, the CDR3 is TGTGCCAGCACGGAACCACAGGGGTATGGCTACACCTTC. Residues: CASTEPQGYGYTF.